This T cell receptor beta chain originates from a study of blood T cell repertoires in COVID-19. Generated by immunoSEQ multiplex PCR, the TCRdb table keeps only in-frame clones and is missing some. The sample contains almost 400,000 clones, over 75% of which appear only once. This sequence was found in a woman in her twenties or thirties with acute COVID-19. Sequencing was done on a sample of PBMCs or T cells enriched from blood (not recorded which).

The CDR3 loop is CASSLTGANSPLHF. The CDR3 DNA is TGTGCCAGCAGTTTGACAGGGGCTAATTCACCCCTCCACTTT. V usage is TRBV2 and J usage is TRBJ1-6, with 8 bases matching TRBD1. V trimming: 5 bases; J trimming: 6 bases; junction bases outside the gene matches: 3. This CDR3 contains 14 residues. Per germline, CDR1 SNHLY and CDR2 FYNNEI.